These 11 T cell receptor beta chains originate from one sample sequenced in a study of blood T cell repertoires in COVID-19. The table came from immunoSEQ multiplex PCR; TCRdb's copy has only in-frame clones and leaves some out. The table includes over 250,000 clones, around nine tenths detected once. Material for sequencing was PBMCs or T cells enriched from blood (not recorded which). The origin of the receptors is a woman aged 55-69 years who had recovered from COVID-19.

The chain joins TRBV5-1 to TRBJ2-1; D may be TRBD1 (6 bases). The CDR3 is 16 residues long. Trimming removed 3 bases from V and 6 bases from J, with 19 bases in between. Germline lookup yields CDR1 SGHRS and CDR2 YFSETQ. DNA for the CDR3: TGCGCCAGCAGCTCGGACCCCGGACAGTGGGTCAATGAGCAGTTCTTC. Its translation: CASSSDPGQWVNEQFF.

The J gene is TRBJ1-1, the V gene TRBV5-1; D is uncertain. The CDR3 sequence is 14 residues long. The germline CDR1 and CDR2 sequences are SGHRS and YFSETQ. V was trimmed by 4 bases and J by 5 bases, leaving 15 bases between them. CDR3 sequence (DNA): TGCGCCAGCAGCCTTAGAGTTGGAGGGACTGAAGCTTTCTTT. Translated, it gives CASSLRVGGTEAFF.

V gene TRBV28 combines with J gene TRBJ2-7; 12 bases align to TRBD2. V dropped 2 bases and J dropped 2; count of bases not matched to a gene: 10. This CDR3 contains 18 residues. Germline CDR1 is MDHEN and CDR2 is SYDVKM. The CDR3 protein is CASSLATSGGRTTYEQYF. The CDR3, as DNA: TGTGCCAGCAGTTTAGCAACTAGCGGGGGGCGAACAACCTACGAGCAGTACTTC.

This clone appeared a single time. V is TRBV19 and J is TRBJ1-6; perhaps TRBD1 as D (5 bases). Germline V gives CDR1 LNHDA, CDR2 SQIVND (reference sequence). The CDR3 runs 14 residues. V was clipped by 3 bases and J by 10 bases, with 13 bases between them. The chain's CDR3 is CASSISGSDSPLHF. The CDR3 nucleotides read TGTGCCAGTAGTATTTCAGGGTCTGACTCACCCCTCCACTTT. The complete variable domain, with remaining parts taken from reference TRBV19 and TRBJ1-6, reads DGGITQSPKYLFRKEGQNVTLSCEQNLNHDAMYWYRQDPGQGLRLIYYSQIVNDFQKGDIAEGYSVSREKKESFPLTVTSAQKNPTAFYLCASSISGSDSPLHFGNGTRLTVT.

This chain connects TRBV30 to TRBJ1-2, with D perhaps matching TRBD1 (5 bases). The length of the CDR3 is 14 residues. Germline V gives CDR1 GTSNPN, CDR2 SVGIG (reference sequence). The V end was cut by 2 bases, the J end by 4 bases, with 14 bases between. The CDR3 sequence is CAWSPGIESYGYTF. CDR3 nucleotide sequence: TGTGCCTGGAGTCCAGGGATCGAGAGCTATGGCTACACCTTC. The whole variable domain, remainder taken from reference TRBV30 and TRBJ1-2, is SQTIHQWPATLVQPVGSPLSLECTVEGTSNPNLYWYRQAAGRGLQLLFYSVGIGQISSEVPQNLSASRPQDRQFILSSKKLLLSDSGFYLCAWSPGIESYGYTFGSGTRLTVV.

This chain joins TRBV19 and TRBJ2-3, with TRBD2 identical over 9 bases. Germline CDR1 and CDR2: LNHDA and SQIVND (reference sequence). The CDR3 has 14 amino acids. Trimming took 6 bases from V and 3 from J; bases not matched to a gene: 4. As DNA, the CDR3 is TGTGCCAGTAGCCCGCTAGCGGGAACAGATACGCAGTATTTT. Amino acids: CASSPLAGTDTQYF.

The CDR3 loop is CASSSRGVQETQYF. DNA for the CDR3: TGCGCCAGCAGCTCGCGGGGGGTGCAAGAGACCCAGTACTTC. V is TRBV5-1 and J is TRBJ2-5; 8 nucleotides line up with TRBD2. The J segment lost 2 bases and the V segment lost 3 bases, leaving 3 bases of the junction unmatched. Germline CDR1 reads SGHRS; CDR2 reads YFSETQ. The CDR3 sequence is 14 residues long.

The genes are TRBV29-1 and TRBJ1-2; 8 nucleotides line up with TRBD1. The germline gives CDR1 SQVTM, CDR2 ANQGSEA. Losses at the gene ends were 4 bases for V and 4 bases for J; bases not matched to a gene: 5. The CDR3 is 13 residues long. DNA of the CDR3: TGCAGCGTTGTGGCAGGGGGCGTCTATGGCTACACCTTC. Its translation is CSVVAGGVYGYTF.

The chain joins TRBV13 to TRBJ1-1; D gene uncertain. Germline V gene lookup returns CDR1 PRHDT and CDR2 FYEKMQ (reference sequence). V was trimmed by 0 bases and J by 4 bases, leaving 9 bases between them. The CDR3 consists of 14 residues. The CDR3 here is CASSLGGRGTEAFF. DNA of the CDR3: TGTGCCAGCAGCTTAGGCGGCCGGGGCACTGAAGCTTTCTTT. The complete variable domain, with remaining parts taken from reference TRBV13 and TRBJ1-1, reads AAGVIQSPRHLIKEKRETATLKCYPIPRHDTVYWYQQGPGQDPQFLISFYEKMQSDKGSIPDRFSAQQFSDYHSELNMSSLELGDSALYFCASSLGGRGTEAFFGQGTRLTVV.

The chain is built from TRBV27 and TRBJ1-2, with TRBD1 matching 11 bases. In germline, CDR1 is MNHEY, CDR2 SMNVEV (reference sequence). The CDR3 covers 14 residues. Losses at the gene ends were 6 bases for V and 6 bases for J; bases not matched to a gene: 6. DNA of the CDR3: TGTGCCAGCAGAGGGACAGGGGGAGAGAATGGCTACACCTTC. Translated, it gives CASRGTGGENGYTF.

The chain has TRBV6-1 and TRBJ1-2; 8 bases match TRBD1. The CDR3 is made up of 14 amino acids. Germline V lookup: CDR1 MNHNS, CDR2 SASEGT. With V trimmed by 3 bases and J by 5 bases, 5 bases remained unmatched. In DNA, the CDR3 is TGTGCCAGCAGTGAGGGACAGGTCGGATATGGCTACACCTTC. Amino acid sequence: CASSEGQVGYGYTF.